This T cell receptor (beta chain) was captured by sequencing in a study of blood T cell repertoires in COVID-19. Study in general: The United States, Italy and Spain provided the acute and convalescent COVID-19 samples. PBMCs, B-cell-depleted T cells, or T cells provided the cDNA or gDNA that made up the material.

The germline V gene encodes CDR1 MNHNY and CDR2 SVGAGI (reference sequence). Trimming removed 3 bases from V and 7 bases from J, with 10 bases in between. The CDR3 spans 14 residues. Original processing methods: How many nucleated cells were present was estimated from reference gene primer amplification. Measured with immunoSEQ multiplex PCR; TCRdb has only the in-frame clones, and not every one. That table gives V, J and clone size, and the DNA gave D and trimming. Of some 15,000 clones detected, 70% to 90% appear once; the ten largest clones hold 3% to 3.5%. The chain links TRBV6-6 to TRBJ1-6, with D unclear. The material sequenced was peripheral blood. The sequence came from a human donor in a cohort sampled during active COVID-19. The CDR3 loop reads CASSYTAENSPLHF. As DNA, the CDR3 is TGTGCCAGCAGTTATACGGCGGAAAATTCACCCCTCCACTTT.